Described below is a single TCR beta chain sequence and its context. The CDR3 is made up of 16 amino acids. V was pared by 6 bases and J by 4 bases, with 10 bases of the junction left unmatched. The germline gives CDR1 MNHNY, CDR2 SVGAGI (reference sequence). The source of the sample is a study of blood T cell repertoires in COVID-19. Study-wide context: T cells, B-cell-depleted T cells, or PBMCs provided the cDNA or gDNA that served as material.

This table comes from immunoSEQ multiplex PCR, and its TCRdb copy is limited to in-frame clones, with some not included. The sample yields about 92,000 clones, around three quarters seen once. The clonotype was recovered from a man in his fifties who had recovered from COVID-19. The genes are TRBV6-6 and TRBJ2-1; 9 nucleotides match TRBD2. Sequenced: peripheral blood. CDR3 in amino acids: CASSTTRLAVYNEQFF. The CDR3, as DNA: TGTGCCAGCAGCACGACCAGACTAGCGGTATACAATGAGCAGTTCTTC.